The clone carrying this T cell receptor beta chain was detected only a few times. The data are from a study of T-cell memory formation after mild COVID-19. MiXCR was run by TCRdb on the 5' RACE reads, yielding one entry per CDR3 protein. Of under 650,000 distinct CDR3 sequences in the sample, roughly 18% were seen once. There are 18 residues in the CDR3. V lost 2 bases to trimming and J lost 1 base; unmatched junction nucleotides: 13. This clonotype was sampled from an adult woman who had mild COVID-19 (a few samples of this study predate the infection). Cell type and time point are not known. This sequence joins TRBV12-3 or TRBV12-4 and TRBJ1-1, with 7 nucleotides matching TRBD1. Source material: PBMCs or a T cell subset sorted from them (not recorded which). The CDR3 nucleotides read TGTGCCAGCAGTTTATCCGGTAGGGGGCTTCGTAGGAACACTGAAGCTTTCTTT. It yields the protein CASSLSGRGLRRNTEAFF.